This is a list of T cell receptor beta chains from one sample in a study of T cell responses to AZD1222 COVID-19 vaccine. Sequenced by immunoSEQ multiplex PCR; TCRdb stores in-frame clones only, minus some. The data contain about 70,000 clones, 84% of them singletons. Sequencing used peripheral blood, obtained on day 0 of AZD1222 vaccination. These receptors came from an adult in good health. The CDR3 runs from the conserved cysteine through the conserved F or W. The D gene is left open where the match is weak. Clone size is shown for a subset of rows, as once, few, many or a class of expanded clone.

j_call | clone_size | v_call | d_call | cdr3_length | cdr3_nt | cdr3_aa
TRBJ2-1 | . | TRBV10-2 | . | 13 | TGCGCCAGCACTGCCTCAACCTACAATGAGCAGTTCTTC | CASTASTYNEQFF
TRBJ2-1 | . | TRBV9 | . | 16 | TGTGCCAGCAGCGTAGTTGAGGTCAGCTCCTACAATGAGCAGTTCTTC | CASSVVEVSSYNEQFF
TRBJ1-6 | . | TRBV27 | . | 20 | TGTGCCAGCAGTTTTCATTTTGGTCGGCAGGCGACCCGGCCAAATTCACCCCTCCACTTT | CASSFHFGRQATRPNSPLHF
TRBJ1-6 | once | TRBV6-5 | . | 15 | TGTGCCAGCAGTTACCGGAGCAGGGTGGATTCACCCCTCCACTTT | CASSYRSRVDSPLHF
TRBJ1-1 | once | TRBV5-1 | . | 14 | TGCGCCAGCAGCTTGGTGGCCACAAACACTGAAGCTTTCTTT | CASSLVATNTEAFF
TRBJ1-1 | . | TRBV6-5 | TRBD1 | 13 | TGTGCCAGCAGATTACAGGGGAGTACTGAAGCTTTCTTT | CASRLQGSTEAFF
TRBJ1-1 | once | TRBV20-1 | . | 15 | TGCAGTGCTAGTGACGGTAAGGGGGGGGCAACTGAAGCTTTCTTT | CSASDGKGGATEAFF
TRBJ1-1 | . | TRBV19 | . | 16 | TGTGCCAGTAGTAGTTTGGTCATCTCCGGGAGCACTGAAGCTTTCTTT | CASSSLVISGSTEAFF
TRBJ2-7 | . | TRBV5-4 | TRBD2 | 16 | TGTGCCAGCAGCTTTATCGGCGGGGGAAGCTCCTACGAGCAGTACTTC | CASSFIGGGSSYEQYF
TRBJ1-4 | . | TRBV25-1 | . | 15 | TGTGCCAGCAGCCTAGACTCAGCCGGTAATGAAAAACTGTTTTTT | CASSLDSAGNEKLFF
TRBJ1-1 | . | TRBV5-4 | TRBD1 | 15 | TGTGCCAGCAGCTTGACAGGGGCGGGGGTGAGGGAAGCTTTCTTT | CASSLTGAGVREAFF
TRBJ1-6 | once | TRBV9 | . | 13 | TGTGCCAGCAGCGTAGACAGGGAATCACCCCTCCACTTT | CASSVDRESPLHF
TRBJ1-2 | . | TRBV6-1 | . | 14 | TGTGCCAGCAGTGATGGGGGGCCGATCTATGGCTACACCTTC | CASSDGGPIYGYTF
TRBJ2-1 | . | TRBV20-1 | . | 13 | TGCAGTGCTAGTATGTGGTCCTACAATGAGCAGTTCTTC | CSASMWSYNEQFF
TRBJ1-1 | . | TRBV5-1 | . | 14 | TGCGCCAGCAGCATCGCCGGGGCGAACACTGAAGCTTTCTTT | CASSIAGANTEAFF
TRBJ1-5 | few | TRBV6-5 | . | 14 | TGTGCCAGCCATAGGGGGGGAATCGATCAGCCCCAGCATTTT | CASHRGGIDQPQHF
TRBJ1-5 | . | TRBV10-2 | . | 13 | TGCGCCAGCAGTGATCGGAGCAATCAGCCCCAGCATTTT | CASSDRSNQPQHF
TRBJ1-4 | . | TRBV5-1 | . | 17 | TGCGCCAGCAGCTCCGGGTTCCGGTCGGGCCAAATTGAAAAACTGTTTTTT | CASSSGFRSGQIEKLFF
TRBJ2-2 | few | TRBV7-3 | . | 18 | TGTGCCAGCAGCTTAAATCCATTGGGGCAGGGGAAGGCCGGGGAGCTGTTTTTT | CASSLNPLGQGKAGELFF
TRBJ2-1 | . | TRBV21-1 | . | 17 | TGTGCCAGCAGCAAAAGGGGGAAGGGCGCCGATGTCAATGAGCAGTTCTTC | CASSKRGKGADVNEQFF
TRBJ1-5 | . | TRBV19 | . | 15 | TGTGCCAGTAGTATCTTCGGGTATAGCAATCAGCCCCAGCATTTT | CASSIFGYSNQPQHF
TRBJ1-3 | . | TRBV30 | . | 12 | TGTGCCTGGAGTGTACTAGGAAACACCATATATTTT | CAWSVLGNTIYF
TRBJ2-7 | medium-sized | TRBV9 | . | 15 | TGTGCCAGCAGCGTAGGCGGGGTTAGTGCCTACGAGCAGTACTTC | CASSVGGVSAYEQYF
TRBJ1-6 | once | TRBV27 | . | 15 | TGTGCCAGCAGTTTATTTTTGGGCCACAATTCACCCCTCCACTTT | CASSLFLGHNSPLHF
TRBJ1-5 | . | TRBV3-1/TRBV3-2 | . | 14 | TGTGCCAGCAGCCAAAATGCAGCAAATCAGCCCCAGCATTTT | CASSQNAANQPQHF
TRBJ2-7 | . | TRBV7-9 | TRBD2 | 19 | TGTGCCAGCAGTCCAGGTGGACTAGCGGGGGCCCGCAGCTCCTACGAGCAGTACTTC | CASSPGGLAGARSSYEQYF
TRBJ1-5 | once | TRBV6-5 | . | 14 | TGTGCCAGCAGTTACTCGTATCGGGATCAGCCCCAGCATTTT | CASSYSYRDQPQHF
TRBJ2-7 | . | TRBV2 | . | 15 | TGTGCCAGCACCCTGGACGGGCACCGATCCTACGAGCAGTACTTC | CASTLDGHRSYEQYF
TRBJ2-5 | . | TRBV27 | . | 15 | TGTGCCAGCAGTTTGTTGGTTTCGGGAGTTGAGGCCCAGTACTTC | CASSLLVSGVEAQYF
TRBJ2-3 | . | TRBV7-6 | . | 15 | TGTGCCAGCAGCTTAGCCGGACAGCCCACAGATACGCAGTATTTT | CASSLAGQPTDTQYF
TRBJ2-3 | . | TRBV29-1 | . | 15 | TGCAGCGTTGATAGGGACCACGCTTCCACAGATACGCAGTATTTT | CSVDRDHASTDTQYF
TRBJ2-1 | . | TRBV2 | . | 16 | TGTGCCAGCAGCGTGGTGGGAGCGGGTACGGGCAATGAGCAGTTCTTC | CASSVVGAGTGNEQFF
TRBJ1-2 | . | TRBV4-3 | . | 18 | TGCGCCAGCAGCCAAGAGAGGCCCCCTTGGGGGGTAAAATATGGCTACACCTTC | CASSQERPPWGVKYGYTF